This entry concerns a single T cell receptor beta chain. The sample is drawn from a study of blood T cell repertoires in COVID-19. Study-wide context: PBMCs, B-cell-depleted T cells, or T cells provided the cDNA or gDNA that made up the material.

CDR3 length: 14 residues. Germline-derived CDR1 and CDR2 are SEHNR and FQNEAQ (reference sequence). Trimming left V 1 base short and J 8 bases short, with 11 bases between. The protocol was immunoSEQ multiplex PCR, while the TCRdb copy is restricted to in-frame clones and leaves out a portion. The table includes some 130,000 clones, about 72% detected once. Sequences were obtained from peripheral blood. The TCR originated in a woman in her seventies with acute or convalescent COVID-19. This rearrangement joins TRBV7-9 to TRBJ1-4, with D uncertain. The CDR3 DNA follows: TGTGCCAGCAGCTTAGGGTGGGAGGGCGAAAAACTGTTTTTT. It yields the protein CASSLGWEGEKLFF.